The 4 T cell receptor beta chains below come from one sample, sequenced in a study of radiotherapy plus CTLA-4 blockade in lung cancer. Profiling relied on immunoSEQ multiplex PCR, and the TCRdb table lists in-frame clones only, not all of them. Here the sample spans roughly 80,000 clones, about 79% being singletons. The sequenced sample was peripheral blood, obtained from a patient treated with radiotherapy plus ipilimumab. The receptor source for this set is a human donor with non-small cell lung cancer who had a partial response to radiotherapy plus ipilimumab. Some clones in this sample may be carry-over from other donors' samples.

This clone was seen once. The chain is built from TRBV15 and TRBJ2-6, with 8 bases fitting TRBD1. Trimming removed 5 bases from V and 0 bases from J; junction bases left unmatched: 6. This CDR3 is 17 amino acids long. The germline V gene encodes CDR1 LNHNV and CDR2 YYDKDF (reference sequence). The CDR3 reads CATSPGTGPSGANVLTF. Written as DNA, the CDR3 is TGTGCCACCAGCCCCGGGACAGGACCCTCTGGGGCCAACGTCCTGACTTTC.

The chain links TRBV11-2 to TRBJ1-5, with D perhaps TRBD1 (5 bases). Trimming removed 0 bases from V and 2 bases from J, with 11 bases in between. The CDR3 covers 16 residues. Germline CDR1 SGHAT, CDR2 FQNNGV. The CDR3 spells CASSLDRGYGNQPQHF. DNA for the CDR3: TGTGCCAGCAGCTTAGATCGGGGGTATGGCAATCAGCCCCAGCATTTT.

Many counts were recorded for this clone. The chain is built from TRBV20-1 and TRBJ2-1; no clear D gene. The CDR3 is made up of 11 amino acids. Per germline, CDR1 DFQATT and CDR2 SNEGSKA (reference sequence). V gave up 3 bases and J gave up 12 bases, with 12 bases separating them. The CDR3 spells CSASPQTSQFF. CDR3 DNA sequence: TGCAGTGCTAGTCCGCAGACATCGCAGTTCTTC.

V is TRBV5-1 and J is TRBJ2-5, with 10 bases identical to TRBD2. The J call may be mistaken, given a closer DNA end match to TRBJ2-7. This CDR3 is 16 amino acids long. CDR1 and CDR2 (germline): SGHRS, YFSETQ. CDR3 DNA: TGCGCCAGCAGCTTCTCTAGCGGGGGCCGCTCCTACGAGCAGTACTTC. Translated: CASSFSSGGRSYEQYF.